The 8 T cell receptor beta chains below were found in one sample sequenced in a study of OX40 agonist ivuxolimab in advanced cancers. Sequencing used immunoSEQ multiplex PCR; TCRdb keeps in-frame clones, though not all of them. There are about 14,000 clones in the sample; roughly three quarters occur only once, and just over 35% lies in the top ten. This sample comprised CD4+ or CD8+ T cells sorted from blood, obtained in a trial of the OX40 agonist ivuxolimab. These receptors were collected from an adult with an advanced solid tumor such as melanoma, head and neck, liver or kidney cancer.

The chain carries TRBV11-2 and TRBJ1-1; D is unclear. V was cut by 5 bases and J by 4 bases, with 8 bases left in between. CDR1 SGHAT and CDR2 FQNNGV come from the germline V gene. The CDR3 is 12 residues long. CDR3: CASSLVGTEAFF. The CDR3 DNA reads as TGTGCCAGCAGCCTAGTTGGCACTGAAGCTTTCTTT.

This clone was detected only a few times. The rearrangement uses TRBV14 and TRBJ1-2; the D is unclear. Germline V gives CDR1 SGHDN, CDR2 FVKESK. There are 15 residues in the CDR3. V gave up 1 base and J gave up 1 base, with 10 bases separating them. CDR3 coding DNA: TGTGCCAGCAGCCAAGTTCACCTTAATAACTATGGCTACACCTTC. Translated, it gives CASSQVHLNNYGYTF.

The gene calls are TRBV23-1 and TRBJ1-5, with D hard to call. TRBV23-1 is reported as an ORF; its role is uncertain. The CDR3 is 14 amino acids. V lost 11 bases and J lost 0, with 14 bases in between. DNA for the CDR3: TGCGCCCCGTGGCAGCGCAATAGCAATCAGCCCCAGCATTTT. This translates into CAPWQRNSNQPQHF.

This sequence joins TRBV7-8 and TRBJ1-2; D perhaps matches TRBD1 (6 bases). Germline V gene sequence: CDR1 SGHVS, CDR2 FQNEAQ. CDR3 length: 16 amino acids. The V and J ends lost 1 base and 5 bases respectively, with 17 bases between them. CDR3 amino acids: CASSLEGGVDSYGYTF. The CDR3 bases are TGTGCCAGCAGCTTAGAGGGGGGGGTGGACAGTTATGGCTACACCTTC.

The V and J genes are TRBV9 and TRBJ2-3; D is tentatively TRBD1 or TRBD2 (5 bases each). Germline V gives CDR1 SGDLS, CDR2 YYNGEE. This CDR3 region has 15 residues. The V and J ends lost 2 bases and 0 bases respectively, with 10 bases between them. DNA for the CDR3: TGTGCCAGCAGCGTGAGTAGGGACAGCACAGATACGCAGTATTTT. The encoded protein is CASSVSRDSTDTQYF.

V and J are TRBV4-3 and TRBJ2-7; no clear D. The CDR3 loop spans 13 amino acids. V lost 2 bases and J 3 bases, leaving 8 bases between the germline ends. Germline V CDR1 and CDR2: LGHNA, YSLEER. The CDR3 is CASSQSVSYEQYF. In DNA, the CDR3 is TGCGCCAGCAGCCAATCAGTGAGCTACGAGCAGTACTTC.

The chain carries TRBV18 and TRBJ2-7; perhaps D is TRBD1 or TRBD2 (5 bases each). The CDR3 has 13 residues. The ends were cut back, 4 bases at V and 3 bases at J, with 10 bases in the middle. Germline V lookup: CDR1 KGHSH, CDR2 LQKENI. The CDR3 is CASSLGEYYEQYF. CDR3 in DNA: TGTGCCAGCTCACTGGGGGAATACTACGAGCAGTACTTC.

For the CDR3, the DNA is TGCGCCAGCAGCCAAGATGTCAGGAGCTCCTACGAGCAGTACTTC. Translating it yields CASSQDVRSSYEQYF. The rearrangement joins TRBV4-1 to TRBJ2-7; no definite D call. The CDR3 sequence is 15 residues long. Trimming cost V 0 bases and J 0 bases, with 9 bases left between them. Germline CDR1 and CDR2: MGHRA and YSYEKL.